The TCR beta chain described here comes from a study of blood T cell repertoires in COVID-19. The assay was immunoSEQ multiplex PCR, and TCRdb's table has in-frame clones only and misses some. The sample has a few hundred thousand clones; around nine tenths are singletons. Losses at the gene ends were 7 bases for V and 8 bases for J; bases not matched to a gene: 13. CDR1 is SNHLY, CDR2 FYNNEI, per germline. This CDR3 comprises 15 residues. This chain uses TRBV2 with TRBJ1-2; 10 bases line up with TRBD1. The sample was PBMCs or T cells enriched from blood (not recorded which). The origin of this receptor is a woman aged 25 to 39 who had been exposed to COVID-19. The CDR3 sequence is CASNFPGDRGRGYTF. The CDR3 region has the DNA TGTGCCAGCAACTTCCCTGGGGACAGGGGCCGGGGCTACACCTTC. Based on the CDR3 plus reference TRBV2 and TRBJ1-2, the full variable domain is EPEVTQTPSHQVTQMGQEVILRCVPISNHLYFYWYRQILGQKVEFLVSFYNNEISEKSEIFDDQFSVERPDGSNFTLKIRSTKLEDSAMYFCASNFPGDRGRGYTFGSGTRLTVV.